Detailed here is one T cell receptor beta chain. The sample originates from a study of blood T cell repertoires in COVID-19. V was cut by 1 base and J by 3 bases, with 6 bases left in between. The germline CDR1 and CDR2 sequences are SGHVS and FQNEAQ. This CDR3 has 13 residues. The method was immunoSEQ multiplex PCR; TCRdb's version includes in-frame clones alone and lacks a portion of them. In the table there are 100,000 to 150,000 clones, approximately 81% of which are singletons. The sequencing sample was made of peripheral blood. The rearrangement joins TRBV7-8 to TRBJ1-1; no definite D call. This receptor was identified in a man in his 60s with acute or convalescent COVID-19. The CDR3 sequence is CASSLVSDTEAFF. The CDR3 region has the DNA TGTGCCAGCAGCTTAGTCTCTGACACTGAAGCTTTCTTT.